The 16 T cell receptor beta chains listed next were all sequenced from one sample in a study of shared T cell receptors in the human thymus listed by TCRdb under 2021. Receptor amplification or capture employed the immunoSEQ multiplex PCR assay. TCRdb carries this immuneACCESS record with in-frame sequences only. Its versions omit some clonotypes, under half of them owing to an unresolved V gene in the studies checked, with the rest unexplained. For this sample there are 640,000 or so clones; around 87% appear just once. The ten largest account for roughly 0.0087% of the sample. The data were also submitted as part of a second study, on human thymus T cells.

Sequencing used thymocytes. The origin of the receptors is a boy under two years old with a congenital heart defect. Donor details come from another sample of the same person, matched by shared clones.

V and J are TRBV2 and TRBJ2-3, with 9 positions matching TRBD2. V lost 4 bases and J lost 1; bases outside the gene matches: 3. CDR3 length: 15 residues. CDR1 is SNHLY, CDR2 FYNNEI, per germline. The CDR3 DNA reads as TGTGCCAGCAGTGTAGCGGGAGCCTGCACAGATACGCAGTATTTT. Protein product: CASSVAGACTDTQYF.

The CDR3 sequence: CASSLVTAIGGEQYF. DNA of the CDR3: TGTGCCAGCAGCTTAGTGACGGCGATCGGGGGCGAGCAGTACTTC. This chain uses TRBV7-6 with TRBJ2-7; D may be TRBD2 (6 bases). Germline CDR1 SGHVS, CDR2 FNYEAQ. The V end lost 1 base, the J end lost 6 bases, and 16 bases lay between the germline ends. The CDR3 totals 15 residues. Variable domain in full (rest from reference TRBV7-6 and TRBJ2-7): GAGVSQSPRYKVTKRGQDVALRCDPISGHVSLYWYRQALGQGPEFLTYFNYEAQQDKSGLPNDRFSAERPEGSISTLTIQRTEQRDSAMYRCASSLVTAIGGEQYFGPGTRLTVT.

The rearrangement links TRBV5-1 to TRBJ2-1, with no clear D. The CDR3 has 14 residues. V gave up 1 base and J gave up 9 bases, with 14 bases separating them. The germline gives CDR1 SGHRS, CDR2 YFSETQ. CDR3 nucleotide sequence: TGCGCCAGCAGCTTGAGTCCGGGTTTGAGTGAGCAGTTCTTC. It encodes CASSLSPGLSEQFF.

CDR3 region: CASSQVPRQGETGELFF. The CDR3 DNA sequence: TGCGCCAGCAGCCAAGTCCCCCGACAGGGTGAGACCGGGGAGCTGTTTTTT. This sequence joins TRBV4-3 and TRBJ2-2, with 7 nucleotides matching TRBD1. This CDR3 spans 17 amino acids. Germline lookup yields CDR1 LGHNA and CDR2 YSLEER. V lost 1 base to trimming and J lost 5 bases; unmatched junction nucleotides: 10.

The chain carries TRBV19 and TRBJ2-7; D is undetermined. The CDR3 is 14 amino acids. The ends were cut back, 3 bases at V and 5 bases at J, with 14 bases in the middle. The V gene's germline CDR1 is LNHDA and CDR2 SQIVND (reference sequence). The CDR3, as DNA: TGTGCCAGTAGTATGGTAACGATTCGGGACGAGCAGTACTTC. Protein sequence: CASSMVTIRDEQYF.

In this sample, this clone turned up once. V gene TRBV4-1 combines with J gene TRBJ2-1; 10 bases are shared with TRBD2. Germline loops: CDR1 MGHRA, CDR2 YSYEKL. V was pared by 3 bases and J by 4 bases, with 9 bases of the junction left unmatched. This CDR3 has 17 amino acids. CDR3 sequence reads: CASSQPPGLAAYNEQFF. The CDR3 DNA reads as TGCGCCAGCAGCCAGCCCCCCGGACTAGCGGCGTACAATGAGCAGTTCTTC.

This clone came up a few times. V usage is TRBV2 and J usage is TRBJ1-6; D remains unclear. V shed 0 bases and J shed 8 bases, with 11 bases lying between them. Germline assignment: CDR1 SNHLY and CDR2 FYNNEI. CDR3 length equals 15 residues. DNA for the CDR3: TGTGCCAGCAGTGAAGCAACGGTCACTTATTCACCCCTCCACTTT. Protein sequence: CASSEATVTYSPLHF.

This clone was recorded once. In nucleotides, the CDR3 is TGTGCCAGCAGTATAGCGGGAGGGCCGGAGACCCAGTACTTC. Its translation is CASSIAGGPETQYF. The chain carries TRBV28 and TRBJ2-5; TRBD2 aligns across 11 bases. Trimming took 5 bases from V and 5 from J; bases not matched to a gene: 4. CDR1 is MDHEN, CDR2 SYDVKM, per germline. CDR3 size: 14 residues.

This clone has a single count. The J gene is TRBJ2-4, the V gene TRBV7-9, with 9 nucleotides matching TRBD2. V dropped 5 bases and J dropped 8; count of bases not matched to a gene: 10. The CDR3 is 15 residues long. The V gene's germline CDR1 is SEHNR and CDR2 FQNEAQ (reference sequence). CDR3 bases: TGTGCCAGCAGCCAAGAGGGGGGCGGGAGGGACATTCAGTACTTC. Translation: CASSQEGGGRDIQYF. The entire variable domain, with the rest obtained from reference TRBV7-9 and TRBJ2-4, is as follows: DTGVSQNPRHKITKRGQNVTFRCDPISEHNRLYWYRQTLGQGPEFLTYFQNEAQLEKSRLLSDRFSAERPKGSFSTLEIQRTEQGDSAMYLCASSQEGGGRDIQYFGAGTRLSVL.

V and J are TRBV28 and TRBJ1-4; the D gene is possibly TRBD1 (6 bases). The CDR3 has 15 residues. Trimming left V 8 bases short and J 5 bases short, with 18 bases between. Germline CDR1 reads MDHEN; CDR2 reads SYDVKM. This CDR3 reads CASSRRHQGNEKLFF. The CDR3 coding sequence is TGTGCCAGCTCCCGACGACATCAGGGGAATGAAAAACTGTTTTTT. The full variable domain, completed using reference TRBV28 and TRBJ1-4, is DVKVTQSSRYLVKRTGEKVFLECVQDMDHENMFWYRQDPGLGLRLIYFSYDVKMKEKGDIPEGYSVSREKKERFSLILESASTNQTSMYLCASSRRHQGNEKLFFGSGTQLSVL.

The J gene is TRBJ2-4, the V gene TRBV25-1; 8 nucleotides align to TRBD1. The V gene end was trimmed by 8 bases and the J gene end by 4 bases; junction bases not matched to a gene: 7. This CDR3 has 14 amino acids. Germline V gives CDR1 MGHDK, CDR2 SYGVNS. The CDR3: CASARGRGKNIQYF. For the CDR3, the DNA is TGTGCCAGCGCCAGGGGGCGGGGAAAAAACATTCAGTACTTC.

V usage is TRBV27 and J usage is TRBJ2-5, with TRBD2 matching over 10 bases. The CDR3 runs to 14 residues. V gave up 4 bases and J gave up 4 bases; unmatched junction bases: 3. The germline gives CDR1 MNHEY, CDR2 SMNVEV (reference sequence). This chain's CDR3 is CASSSRLAGETQYF. The CDR3 DNA reads TGTGCCAGCAGTTCGCGACTAGCGGGAGAGACCCAGTACTTC.

The CDR3 reads CASRYTGTGPNTEAFF. The DNA for the CDR3 is TGTGCCAGCAGATACACCGGGACAGGGCCGAACACTGAAGCTTTCTTT. This chain joins TRBV6-6 and TRBJ1-1; 9 bases agree with TRBD1. V dropped 6 bases and J dropped 1; count of bases not matched to a gene: 9. CDR3 length: 16 residues. Germline lookup yields CDR1 MNHNY and CDR2 SVGAGI (reference sequence).

The V call is TRBV4-3, the J call TRBJ2-1; D gene uncertain. From germline, CDR1 is LGHNA and CDR2 YSLEER. CDR3 size: 16 residues. Trimming took off 1 base at V and 5 bases at J, with 15 bases between the two ends. The CDR3 protein is CASSQGYTPRNNEQFF. The CDR3 DNA reads as TGCGCCAGCAGCCAAGGGTATACTCCCCGCAACAATGAGCAGTTCTTC.

This rearrangement joins TRBV7-8 to TRBJ1-5, with 9 bases matching TRBD1. From germline, CDR1 is SGHVS and CDR2 FQNEAQ. V shed 4 bases, J shed 5 bases, and the junction held 12 bases outside the gene matches. The CDR3 length is 17 residues. CDR3 protein: CASSYQFPGQGDQPQHF. The CDR3 DNA sequence: TGTGCCAGCAGCTATCAATTCCCGGGACAGGGAGATCAGCCCCAGCATTTT.

The chain has TRBV19 and TRBJ2-2; maybe TRBD1 (5 bases). CDR3 size: 12 residues. The ends were cut back, 4 bases at V and 5 bases at J, with 5 bases in the middle. Germline V gene sequence: CDR1 LNHDA, CDR2 SQIVND (reference sequence). The chain's CDR3 is CASSTGTGELFF. In DNA, the CDR3 is TGTGCCAGTAGTACAGGGACCGGGGAGCTGTTTTTT.